This is a list of T cell receptor beta chains from one sample in a study of CD8+CD57+ T cells in acquired aplastic anemia. TCRdb used MiXCR to reprocess the reads, holding one entry per CDR3 protein. The table has hundreds of thousands of distinct CDR3 sequences, 55% to 75% seen once. The sequenced sample was sorted CD4+, CD8+, or CD8+CD57+ T cells (not recorded which) from PBMCs. The receptors shown here come from a human donor in good health, serving as a control. The CDR3 runs from the conserved cysteine through the conserved F or W. A D gene is named only where the DNA matches it firmly. Not all rows give a size; the values are once, few, many and, for expanded clones, a class.

TGTGCCAGCAGCTTAGTAGCAGGGTCCGGTGGAAACACCCAGTACTTC,CASSLVAGSGGNTQYF,TRBV7-2,NA,NA,TRBJ2-7
TGTGCCAGCAGCTTCCGGACCATGGGGGGGGAGCAGTTCTTC,CASSFRTMGGEQFF,TRBV5-6,TRBD2,once,TRBJ2-1
TGTGCCAGCCGCGGGTCAAACGATGGGGAGCAGTACTTC,CASRGSNDGEQYF,TRBV6-5,NA,NA,TRBJ2-7
TGCGCCAGCAGCTTTCTGGGGACATATAACAATGAGCAGTTCTTC,CASSFLGTYNNEQFF,TRBV7-2,NA,NA,TRBJ2-1
TGTGCCAGCAGCGCCTCGAGAATGGGCGGTAACACCGGGGAGCTGTTTTTT,CASSASRMGGNTGELFF,TRBV9,NA,NA,TRBJ2-2
TGCAGTGCTAGGAGGGGACAGCCCACTTCACCCCTCCACTTT,CSARRGQPTSPLHF,TRBV20-1,TRBD1,many,TRBJ1-6
TGCAGTGCTAGAGAGCCAGCAGACGAGCAGTACTTC,CSAREPADEQYF,TRBV20-1,NA,NA,TRBJ2-7
TGTGCCACCAGCAGAGATTTTGGGGGGGTCGGTGAAAAACTGTTTTTT,CATSRDFGGVGEKLFF,TRBV15,NA,NA,TRBJ1-4
TGTGCCACCAGTGATGGGGTCCGCGGCTACACCTTC,CATSDGVRGYTF,TRBV24-1,NA,NA,TRBJ1-2
TGTGCCAGCAGCCCAGGCGGAAGCGAGACCCAGCAATCGTTC,CASSPGGSETQQSF,TRBV7-2,NA,NA,TRBJ2-7
NA,CASSLSIPGEIRSILAQHF,TRBV7-2,NA,NA,TRBJ1-5
TGTGCCAGCAGCTTAGATGCCGCGAGCGGGCAGCTGTTT,CASSLDAASGQLF,TRBV7-3,NA,NA,TRBJ2-7
TGTGCCAGCAGTGAAGAGGGGGCCGCCTACAATGAGCAGTTCTTC,CASSEEGAAYNEQFF,TRBV2,TRBD1,many,TRBJ2-1
TGTGCCAGCAGTTTAGCGGTCAGGGGGACCTACGAGCAGTACTTC,CASSLAVRGTYEQYF,TRBV12-3/TRBV12-4,TRBD1,many,TRBJ2-7
TGTGCCAGCAGCGCCCTTAGCGGGGATCAAGAGACCCAGTACTTC,CASSALSGDQETQYF,TRBV9,TRBD2,many,TRBJ2-5
TGTGCCACCAGTGACGGGGACGGGGGCGTTCAGCCCCAGCATTTT,CATSDGDGGVQPQHF,TRBV24-1,NA,NA,TRBJ1-5
TGTGCCACCCTAGGGGGCACCGGGGAGCTGTTTTTT,CATLGGTGELFF,TRBV24-1,NA,NA,TRBJ2-2
TGTGCCAGTAGTGTGTCCTGGGGCGCTGAAGCTTTCTTT,CASSVSWGAEAFF,TRBV19,NA,NA,TRBJ1-1
TGCAGTGCCAACCGGGGACTAGCGGGGGACACAGATACGCAGTATTTT,CSANRGLAGDTDTQYF,TRBV20-1,TRBD2,many,TRBJ2-3
TGTGCCAGCAGGGGGAGGGGGGCCATGAACACCGAAGCTCAGTACTTC,CASRGRGAMNTEAQYF,TRBV7-7,NA,NA,TRBJ2-7
TGTGCCAGCAGCTTCGCAGAGACTCCGAACTACGAGCAGTACTTC,CASSFAETPNYEQYF,TRBV7-9,NA,NA,TRBJ2-7
TGCAGCGTTGAAGAAAGCAGGCTCACTGGCTACACCTTC,CSVEESRLTGYTF,TRBV29-1,NA,once,TRBJ1-2
TGTGCCAGCAGCTACCGTCGGACTCTTCCCTACGAGCAGTACTTC,CASSYRRTLPYEQYF,TRBV9,NA,NA,TRBJ2-7
TGTGCCAGTAGTATTGGGGATACGGGGGCTGGAAACACCATATATTTT,CASSIGDTGAGNTIYF,TRBV19,NA,few,TRBJ1-3
TGTGCCAGCAGCTTAGGGTCGGGGGCTCATGAAAAACTGTTTTTT,CASSLGSGAHEKLFF,TRBV11-2,NA,many,TRBJ1-4
TGTGCCAGCAGCGGGGCCAATCCAGATACGCAGTATTTT,CASSGANPDTQYF,TRBV5-4,NA,NA,TRBJ2-3
TGTGCCAGCCGACTTTTCTCTGGAGATACGCAGTATTTT,CASRLFSGDTQYF,TRBV6-5,NA,NA,TRBJ2-3
TGTGCCAGCAGCCCCACAACGGCAAATGAAAAACCAATTTTT,CASSPTTANEKPIF,TRBV2,NA,NA,TRBJ1-4
TGTGCCAGCAGCCAAGGAGGACAGGTTGACGAGCAGTACTTC,CASSQGGQVDEQYF,TRBV7-3,TRBD1,many,TRBJ2-7
TGTGCCAGCAGTTTATATTACGGCAATCAGCCCCAGCATTTT,CASSLYYGNQPQHF,TRBV27,NA,many,TRBJ1-5
TGTGCCAGCAGCGCCCTCGACGCGTATCAAAAGACGCAGTTCTTC,CASSALDAYQKTQFF,TRBV7-8,NA,NA,TRBJ2-1
TGTGCCAGCAGCGGTGCGGGACAGGGACGGGGCAAGAGGGAGACCCAGTACTTC,CASSGAGQGRGKRETQYF,TRBV2,TRBD1,once,TRBJ2-5
TGCAGTGCGAGCAGGGTGGCTCGAGCAGATACGCAGTATTTT,CSASRVARADTQYF,TRBV20-1,NA,once,TRBJ2-3
TGTGCCAGCAGTCGATACAGGCTCCAAGAGACCCAGTACTTC,CASSRYRLQETQYF,TRBV27,NA,many,TRBJ2-5
TGTGCCAGCAGCGGACAGGGAAGGTATGGAAACACCATATATTTT,CASSGQGRYGNTIYF,TRBV9,TRBD1,many,TRBJ1-3
TGTGCCAGCAGCCGCTACAGGGGAACCTACGAGCAGTACTTT,CASSRYRGTYEQYF,TRBV7-9,TRBD1,NA,TRBJ2-2
TGTGCCAGCAGCTTACGAAGAGGACAGGGTAGTGGCACCGGGGAGCTGTTTTTT,CASSLRRGQGSGTGELFF,TRBV7-2,TRBD1,NA,TRBJ2-2
TGTGCCAGCAGCTTAGGACAACGCTACGGCACTGAAGAGTACTTC,CASSLGQRYGTEEYF,TRBV9,NA,NA,TRBJ2-7
TGTGCCAGCCAAGGATCTACAGGGGGCGAGTATAATTCACCCCTCCACTTT,CASQGSTGGEYNSPLHF,TRBV5-6,TRBD1,many,TRBJ1-6
TGTGCCAGCAGCTTAGAGGGAACAGGGGCTAACTATGGCTACACCTTC,CASSLEGTGANYGYTF,TRBV11-1,TRBD1,NA,TRBJ1-2
TGTGCCAGCAGATTGATTCGTGGGACGCCAGGGGCCGAAGGCTCCTACAATGAGCAGTTCTTC,CASRLIRGTPGAEGSYNEQFF,TRBV6-1,NA,once,TRBJ2-1
TGCAGTGCTAGGCTCTTGACACGGTTCGGAAACACCATATATTTT,CSARLLTRFGNTIYF,TRBV20-1,NA,many,TRBJ1-3